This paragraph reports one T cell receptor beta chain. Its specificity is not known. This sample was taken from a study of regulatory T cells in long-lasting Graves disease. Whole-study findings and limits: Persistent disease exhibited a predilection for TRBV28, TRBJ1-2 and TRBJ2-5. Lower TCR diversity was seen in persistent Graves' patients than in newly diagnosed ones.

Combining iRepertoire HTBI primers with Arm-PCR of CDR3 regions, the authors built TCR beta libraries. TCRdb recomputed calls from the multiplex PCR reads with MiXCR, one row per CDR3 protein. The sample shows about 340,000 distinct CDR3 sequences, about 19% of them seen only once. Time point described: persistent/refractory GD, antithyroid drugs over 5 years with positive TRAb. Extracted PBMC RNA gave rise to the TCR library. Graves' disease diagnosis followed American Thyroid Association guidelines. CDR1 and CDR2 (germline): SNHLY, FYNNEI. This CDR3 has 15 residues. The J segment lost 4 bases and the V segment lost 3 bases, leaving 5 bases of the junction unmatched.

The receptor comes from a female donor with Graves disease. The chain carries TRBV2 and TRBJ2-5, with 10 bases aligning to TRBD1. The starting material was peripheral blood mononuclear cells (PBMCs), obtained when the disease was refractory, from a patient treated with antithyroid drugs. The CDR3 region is CASSERGQGSETQYF. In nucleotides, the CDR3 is TGTGCCAGCAGTGAGCGGGGACAGGGGTCAGAGACCCAGTACTTC.